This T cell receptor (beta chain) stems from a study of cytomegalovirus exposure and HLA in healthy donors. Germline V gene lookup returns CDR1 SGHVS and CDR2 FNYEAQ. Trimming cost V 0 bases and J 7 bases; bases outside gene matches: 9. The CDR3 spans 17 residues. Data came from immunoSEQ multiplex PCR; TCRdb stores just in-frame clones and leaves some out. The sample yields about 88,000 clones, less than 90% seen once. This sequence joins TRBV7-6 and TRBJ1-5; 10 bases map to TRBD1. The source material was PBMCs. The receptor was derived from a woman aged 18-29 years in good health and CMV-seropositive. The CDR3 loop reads CASSLAGTGDRWQPQHF. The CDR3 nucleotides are TGTGCCAGCAGCTTAGCCGGGACAGGGGATCGTTGGCAGCCCCAGCATTTT.